This T cell receptor beta chain was recovered during a study of CD8 T cells in ankylosing spondylitis. Overall study results and limits: Disease-linked clones reportedly concentrated significantly in matched ankylosing spondylitis synovial fluid. Disease-linked clones were CD8+ and relatively rare in peripheral blood.

Making use of molecular barcodes, quantitative 5'-RACE generated TCR beta libraries. TCRdb itself ran the 5' RACE reads through MiXCR, one entry per CDR3 protein. Among over 150,000 distinct CDR3 sequences, about 20% were seen once, and the ten largest hold 4.3%. This clonotype was counted at least ten times. Antigen: not known. Germline CDR1 DFQATT, CDR2 SNEGSKA (reference sequence). This CDR3 has 13 residues. Between the trimmed V and J ends, which lost 4 bases and 10 bases, there was a span of 17 bases. The material sequenced was blood, either unsorted or a sorted T cell fraction (not recorded which). This TCR was sampled from a male donor between 5 and 35 years old with ankylosing spondylitis or in good health (not recorded which). V is TRBV20-1 and J is TRBJ2-1; no clear D. The CDR3 DNA is TGCAGTGCTACCCACTCTCTCCGTAAAGAGCAGTTCTTC. Translation gives CSATHSLRKEQFF.